The 28 T cell receptor beta chains given below trace back to one sample, sequenced in a study of cytomegalovirus exposure and HLA in healthy donors. TCRdb keeps only in-frame clones here, not all; method: immunoSEQ multiplex PCR. Among over 110,000 clones, 85% to 90% were seen once, and the ten largest hold less than 3%. Sequenced: PBMCs. These receptors were taken from a man aged 18 to 30 in good health and CMV-seronegative.

V gene TRBV10-3 combines with J gene TRBJ2-3, with D possibly being TRBD1 (5 bases). The V end lost 7 bases, the J end lost 0 bases, and 11 bases lay between the germline ends. This CDR3 has 14 residues. Germline V gives CDR1 ENHRY, CDR2 SYGVKD. This chain's CDR3 is CAIMQGPSTDTQYF. CDR3 nucleotides: TGTGCCATCATGCAGGGTCCTAGCACAGATACGCAGTATTTT.

The V gene is TRBV10-3, the J gene TRBJ2-1, with no clear D. In germline, CDR1 is ENHRY, CDR2 SYGVKD. V lost 0 bases to trimming and J lost 10 bases, with 13 bases between them. CDR3 length equals 14 residues. CDR3 region: CAISESKRFYEQFF. Here the CDR3 DNA reads TGTGCCATCAGTGAGTCGAAACGGTTTTACGAGCAGTTCTTC.

V gene TRBV20-1 combines with J gene TRBJ1-1, with unresolved D. The CDR3 extends over 11 amino acids. The germline V and J ends were trimmed by 2 bases and 13 bases, with 14 bases remaining between them. Germline CDR1 and CDR2: DFQATT and SNEGSKA (reference sequence). CDR3 sequence reads: CSARSRAQVFF. The CDR3 DNA sequence: TGCAGTGCTAGATCCCGCGCGCAGGTTTTCTTT.

V gene TRBV10-3 combines with J gene TRBJ1-1, with D perhaps TRBD1 (6 bases). The V gene's germline CDR1 is ENHRY and CDR2 SYGVKD. The CDR3 extends over 14 amino acids. The V end lost 6 bases, the J end lost 8 bases, and 19 bases lay between the germline ends. Here the CDR3 DNA reads TGTGCCATCAGACCACAGGGTAAGGACTCCGAAGCTTTCTTT. Protein product: CAIRPQGKDSEAFF.

This chain links TRBV18 with TRBJ2-5, with D tentatively TRBD2 (7 bases). Deletions cut 0 bases from V and 7 bases from J, with 12 bases between. Looked up from germline, CDR1 is KGHSH and CDR2 is LQKENI. The CDR3 has 14 residues. CDR3 nucleotides: TGTGCCAGCTCACCACCGTACAGGGAGGGGACCCAGTACTTC. Translated: CASSPPYREGTQYF.

This sequence joins TRBV6-5 and TRBJ2-1; D unclear. Per germline, CDR1 MNHEY and CDR2 SVGAGI. Trimming took 2 bases from V and 4 from J, leaving 9 bases between them. This CDR3 has 14 amino acids. The CDR3 region is CASSYGPGYNEQFF. The CDR3 DNA is TGTGCCAGCAGTTACGGGCCAGGATACAATGAGCAGTTCTTC.

The rearrangement uses TRBV19 and TRBJ1-5; D may be TRBD1 (5 bases). The ends were cut back, 6 bases at V and 6 bases at J, with 21 bases in the middle. This CDR3 spans 16 amino acids. CDR1 LNHDA and CDR2 SQIVND come from the germline V gene (reference sequence). This CDR3 reads CASSTGHGGGAQPQHF. Written as DNA, the CDR3 is TGTGCCAGTAGCACGGGTCACGGCGGGGGAGCTCAGCCCCAGCATTTT.

This clone was seen only once. The rearrangement uses TRBV19 and TRBJ1-4; 8 bases match TRBD1. This CDR3 contains 17 residues. Germline V gives CDR1 LNHDA, CDR2 SQIVND (reference sequence). The trim removed 5 bases at V and 0 bases at J, leaving 8 bases unmatched. The CDR3 DNA follows: TGTGCCAGTAGTCCTGGACAGGGACAGGCAACTAATGAAAAACTGTTTTTT. Amino acids: CASSPGQGQATNEKLFF. The full variable domain, completed using reference TRBV19 and TRBJ1-4, is DGGITQSPKYLFRKEGQNVTLSCEQNLNHDAMYWYRQDPGQGLRLIYYSQIVNDFQKGDIAEGYSVSREKKESFPLTVTSAQKNPTAFYLCASSPGQGQATNEKLFFGSGTQLSVL.

This clone was detected a few times. The chain carries TRBV5-1 and TRBJ1-1, with 7 positions matching TRBD1. Germline assignment: CDR1 SGHRS and CDR2 YFSETQ. V lost 3 bases, J lost 3 bases, and 2 bases stayed unmatched. CDR3 length: 13 amino acids. The CDR3 bases are TGCGCCAGCAGCTCGCAGGGGGACACTGAAGCTTTCTTT. This codes for CASSSQGDTEAFF. Based on the CDR3 plus reference TRBV5-1 and TRBJ1-1, the full variable domain is KAGVTQTPRYLIKTRGQQVTLSCSPISGHRSVSWYQQTPGQGLQFLFEYFSETQRNKGNFPGRFSGRQFSNSRSEMNVSTLELGDSALYLCASSSQGDTEAFFGQGTRLTVV.

The chain has TRBV7-9 and TRBJ2-3, with D perhaps TRBD1 (6 bases). The CDR3 is 16 amino acids. V lost 5 bases and J 0 bases, leaving 15 bases between the germline ends. The germline gives CDR1 SEHNR, CDR2 FQNEAQ (reference sequence). The CDR3, as DNA: TGTGCCAGCAGCCCTACTACAGGGTTTAGCACAGATACGCAGTATTTT. Translation: CASSPTTGFSTDTQYF.

The gene calls are TRBV7-9 and TRBJ2-2; 7 bases match TRBD2. Germline CDR1 is SEHNR and CDR2 is FQNEAQ (reference sequence). CDR3 length: 18 residues. The junction had 11 bases not matched to a gene; V was cut back by 2 bases and J by 2 bases. This CDR3 is CASSLPPRGELNTGELFF. CDR3 coding DNA: TGTGCCAGCAGCTTACCGCCCCGGGGGGAGTTAAACACCGGGGAGCTGTTTTTT.

The rearrangement joins TRBV2 to TRBJ2-1, with D possibly being TRBD2 (5 bases). This CDR3 region has 15 residues. CDR1 is SNHLY, CDR2 FYNNEI, per germline. Between the trimmed V and J ends, which lost 3 bases and 3 bases, there was a span of 12 bases. The CDR3 nucleotides read TGTGCCAGCAGTGAGGGAGCAGCACTCTACAATGAGCAGTTCTTC. This codes for CASSEGAALYNEQFF.

This chain's CDR3 is CASSQAPGDVNYGYTF. The CDR3 nucleotides read TGCGCCAGCAGTCAGGCTCCAGGGGATGTTAACTATGGCTACACCTTC. V usage is TRBV5-1 and J usage is TRBJ1-2, with D possibly matching TRBD1 (6 bases). Germline V gives CDR1 SGHRS, CDR2 YFSETQ. The CDR3 runs to 16 residues. V was clipped by 5 bases and J by 1 base, with 18 bases between them.

The J gene is TRBJ1-5, the V gene TRBV2, with 8 bases identical to TRBD1. Trimming took 4 bases from V and 3 from J; bases not matched to a gene: 2. The CDR3 is 14 amino acids. CDR1 is SNHLY and CDR2 is FYNNEI in the germline V gene. The CDR3 DNA follows: TGTGCCAGCAGTGGGGGACAGGTCAATCAGCCCCAGCATTTT. As protein: CASSGGQVNQPQHF.

This clone was seen only once. Distinct nucleotide sequences in the sample also encode this CDR3. The chain links TRBV9 to TRBJ2-7, with 10 bases that match TRBD2. CDR1 is SGDLS and CDR2 is YYNGEE in the germline V gene. The CDR3 totals 15 residues. V lost 0 bases, J lost 4 bases, and 4 bases stayed unmatched. CDR3 in DNA: TGTGCCAGCAGCGTAGGGCTAGCGGGAGCGTACGAGCAGTACTTC. Its protein is CASSVGLAGAYEQYF.

This clone was observed a few times. The J gene is TRBJ2-3, the V gene TRBV10-3; 8 bases are shared with TRBD1. Germline V gene sequence: CDR1 ENHRY, CDR2 SYGVKD. The CDR3 is 15 residues long. The J segment lost 2 bases and the V segment lost 4 bases, leaving 5 bases of the junction unmatched. CDR3 in DNA: TGTGCCATCAGTGGCAGGACAGGGTCCACAGATACGCAGTATTTT. This encodes CAISGRTGSTDTQYF.

The chain uses TRBV6-5 and TRBJ2-3; D perhaps matches TRBD1 (5 bases). Trimming removed 3 bases from V and 6 bases from J, with 13 bases in between. Germline CDR1 reads MNHEY; CDR2 reads SVGAGI. The CDR3 runs to 14 residues. Here the CDR3 reads CASSYTGRADTQYF. As DNA, the CDR3 is TGTGCCAGCAGTTATACAGGCCGTGCGGATACGCAGTATTTT.

This chain links TRBV9 with TRBJ2-2; 7 nucleotides align to TRBD1. The CDR3 contains 17 residues. J gave up 4 bases and V 0 bases, and 9 bases lay outside the gene matches. CDR1 SGDLS and CDR2 YYNGEE come from the germline V gene. The DNA of the CDR3 is TGTGCCAGCAGCGTAGCCATGACAGGGATAGCCACCGGGGAGCTGTTTTTT. This sequence encodes CASSVAMTGIATGELFF.

This clone was observed once. V is TRBV5-1 and J is TRBJ2-1; TRBD2 might be the D (5 bases). With 3 bases removed from V and 4 bases from J, the gap between germline ends came to 8 bases. Germline loops: CDR1 SGHRS, CDR2 YFSETQ. This CDR3 contains 13 residues. The CDR3 is CASSSDSYNEQFF. The CDR3 DNA follows: TGCGCCAGCAGCTCGGACTCTTACAATGAGCAGTTCTTC.

CDR3 nucleotide sequence: TGTGCCAGCAGCTTAGTAACAGGAGATGGCTACACCTTC. Amino acids: CASSLVTGDGYTF. The chain combines TRBV11-2 with TRBJ1-2, with a weak D call TRBD1 (5 bases). Trimming pared 1 base from V and 6 bases from J, leaving 9 bases between. The CDR3 consists of 13 residues. Germline V CDR1 and CDR2: SGHAT, FQNNGV.

This clone has only one observation. The chain links TRBV4-1 to TRBJ2-1, with D possibly TRBD1 on 6 matching bases. V lost 4 bases and J lost 6, with 19 bases in between. Germline CDR1 MGHRA, CDR2 YSYEKL. This CDR3 region has 16 residues. The CDR3 DNA sequence: TGCGCCAGCAGCCCAAGGGAGACAGGAAATGTCAATGAGCAGTTCTTC. This codes for CASSPRETGNVNEQFF.

The V gene is TRBV5-1, the J gene TRBJ1-6; 8 nucleotides agree with TRBD1. The V gene's germline CDR1 is SGHRS and CDR2 YFSETQ. The CDR3 contains 18 residues. The V gene end was trimmed by 2 bases and the J gene end by 0 bases; junction bases not matched to a gene: 7. CDR3 loop: CASSFTGGAFSYNSPLHF. The CDR3 nucleotides are TGCGCCAGCAGCTTTACAGGGGGTGCTTTCTCCTATAATTCACCCCTCCACTTT.

The J gene is TRBJ2-2, the V gene TRBV7-6; 7 bases are shared with TRBD1. Germline trimming cut 5 bases from V and 0 bases from J; bases unmatched to any gene: 6. This CDR3 has 16 residues. CDR1 is SGHVS and CDR2 is FNYEAQ in the germline V gene. The CDR3, as DNA: TGTGCCAGCAGCCCGTCCGGGACAGCGAACACCGGGGAGCTGTTTTTT. Translating gives CASSPSGTANTGELFF. Variable domain in full (rest from reference TRBV7-6 and TRBJ2-2): GAGVSQSPRYKVTKRGQDVALRCDPISGHVSLYWYRQALGQGPEFLTYFNYEAQQDKSGLPNDRFSAERPEGSISTLTIQRTEQRDSAMYRCASSPSGTANTGELFFGEGSRLTVL.

The V gene is TRBV27, the J gene TRBJ1-1, with D unclear. CDR1 and CDR2 from the germline V gene are MNHEY and SMNVEV (reference sequence). The V gene lost 1 base and the J gene lost 10 bases, with 19 bases spanning the gap. This CDR3 has 15 amino acids. The CDR3 DNA sequence: TGTGCCAGCAGTTTATATAGCAGACCTACGGAGGTAGCTTTCTTT. It yields the protein CASSLYSRPTEVAFF.

This clone has more than one count but fewer than ten. The rearrangement links TRBV5-1 to TRBJ2-1, with 9 nucleotides matching TRBD2. V lost 4 bases to trimming and J lost 6 bases; unmatched junction nucleotides: 8. The germline V gene has CDR1 SGHRS and CDR2 YFSETQ. This CDR3 is 15 amino acids long. The CDR3 reads CASSRIAGVGNEQFF. For the CDR3, the DNA is TGCGCCAGCAGCCGAATAGCGGGAGTGGGCAATGAGCAGTTCTTC.

This chain connects TRBV27 to TRBJ2-5; 7 nucleotides align to TRBD1. Germline loops: CDR1 MNHEY, CDR2 SMNVEV (reference sequence). V shed 5 bases, J shed 4 bases, and the junction held 7 bases outside the gene matches. The CDR3 contains 14 residues. DNA for the CDR3: TGTGCCAGCAGTCCAAGACAGGGTCGAGAGACCCAGTACTTC. This gives the protein CASSPRQGRETQYF.

V usage is TRBV13 and J usage is TRBJ2-1; D not certain. The CDR3 has 14 amino acids. Germline values: CDR1 PRHDT, CDR2 FYEKMQ (reference sequence). V lost 1 base, J lost 8 bases, and 12 bases lay in between. The CDR3 region has the DNA TGTGCCAGCAGCTTAGCCTCGGTCATGGATGAGCAGTTCTTC. The encoded protein is CASSLASVMDEQFF.

The chain recombines TRBV5-1 with TRBJ1-3; 9 nucleotides agree with TRBD1. V was pared by 4 bases and J by 4 bases, with 9 bases of the junction left unmatched. CDR1 is SGHRS and CDR2 is YFSETQ in the germline V gene. The CDR3 runs to 16 residues. CDR3 DNA: TGCGCCAGCAGCCAGGAAGGGACAGGGAAAGGAAACACCATATATTTT. Residues: CASSQEGTGKGNTIYF.